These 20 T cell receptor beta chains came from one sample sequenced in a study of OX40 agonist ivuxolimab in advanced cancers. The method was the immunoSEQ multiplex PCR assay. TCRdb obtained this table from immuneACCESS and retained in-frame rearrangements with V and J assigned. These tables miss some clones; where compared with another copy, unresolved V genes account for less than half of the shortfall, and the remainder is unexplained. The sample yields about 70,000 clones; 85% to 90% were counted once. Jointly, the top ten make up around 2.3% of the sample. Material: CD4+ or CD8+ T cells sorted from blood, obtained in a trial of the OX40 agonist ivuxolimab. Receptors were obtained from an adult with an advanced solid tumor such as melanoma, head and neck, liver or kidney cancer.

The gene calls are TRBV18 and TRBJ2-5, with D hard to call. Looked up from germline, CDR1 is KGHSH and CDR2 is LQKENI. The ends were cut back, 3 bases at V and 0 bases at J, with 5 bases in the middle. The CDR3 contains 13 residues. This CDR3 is CASSPSNQETQYF. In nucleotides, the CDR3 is TGTGCCAGCTCACCTTCGAACCAAGAGACCCAGTACTTC.

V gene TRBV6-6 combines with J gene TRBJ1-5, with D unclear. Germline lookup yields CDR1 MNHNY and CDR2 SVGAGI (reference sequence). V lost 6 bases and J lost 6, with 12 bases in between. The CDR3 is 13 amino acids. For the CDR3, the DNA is TGTGCCAGCAGCTTCGATGATATTCAGCCCCAGCATTTT. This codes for CASSFDDIQPQHF.

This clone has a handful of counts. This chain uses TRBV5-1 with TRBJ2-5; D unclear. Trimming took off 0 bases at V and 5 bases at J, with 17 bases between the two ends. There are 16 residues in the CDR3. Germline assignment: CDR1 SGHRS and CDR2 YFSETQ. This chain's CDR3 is CASSLAIRRAAETQYF. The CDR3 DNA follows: TGCGCCAGCAGCTTGGCCATACGACGTGCGGCCGAGACCCAGTACTTC. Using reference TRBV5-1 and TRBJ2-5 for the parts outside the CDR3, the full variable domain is KAGVTQTPRYLIKTRGQQVTLSCSPISGHRSVSWYQQTPGQGLQFLFEYFSETQRNKGNFPGRFSGRQFSNSRSEMNVSTLELGDSALYLCASSLAIRRAAETQYFGPGTRLLVL.

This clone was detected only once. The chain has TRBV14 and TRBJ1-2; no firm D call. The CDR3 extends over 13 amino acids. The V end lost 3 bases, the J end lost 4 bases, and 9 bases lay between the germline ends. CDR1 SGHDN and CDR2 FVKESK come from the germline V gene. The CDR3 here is CASSQSLGYGYTF. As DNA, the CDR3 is TGTGCCAGCAGCCAGTCCCTGGGCTATGGCTACACCTTC.

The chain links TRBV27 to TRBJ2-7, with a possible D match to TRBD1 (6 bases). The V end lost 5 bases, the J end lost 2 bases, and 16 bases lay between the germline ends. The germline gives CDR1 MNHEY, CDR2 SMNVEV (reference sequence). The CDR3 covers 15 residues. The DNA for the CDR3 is TGTGCCAGCAGTCCAGAAGCGCAGGGGACCTACGAGCAGTACTTC. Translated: CASSPEAQGTYEQYF.

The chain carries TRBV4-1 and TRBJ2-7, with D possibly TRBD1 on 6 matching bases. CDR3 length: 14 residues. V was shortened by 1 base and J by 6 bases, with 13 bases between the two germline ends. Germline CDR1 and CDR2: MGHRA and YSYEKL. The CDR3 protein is CASSQGARGGEQYF. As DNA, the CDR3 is TGCGCCAGCAGCCAAGGTGCCAGGGGTGGCGAGCAGTACTTC.

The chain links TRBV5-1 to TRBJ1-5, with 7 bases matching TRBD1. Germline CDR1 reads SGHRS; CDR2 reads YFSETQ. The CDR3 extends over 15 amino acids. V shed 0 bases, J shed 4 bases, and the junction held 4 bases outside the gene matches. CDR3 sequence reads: CASSLGMTGNQPQHF. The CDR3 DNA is TGCGCCAGCAGCTTGGGGATGACAGGGAATCAGCCCCAGCATTTT.

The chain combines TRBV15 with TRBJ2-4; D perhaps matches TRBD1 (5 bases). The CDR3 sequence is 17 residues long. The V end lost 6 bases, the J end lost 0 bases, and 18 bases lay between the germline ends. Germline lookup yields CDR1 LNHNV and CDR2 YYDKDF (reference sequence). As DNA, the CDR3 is TGTGCCACCAGTTACAATCTCGACAGAAAAGCCAAAAACATTCAGTACTTC. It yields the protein CATSYNLDRKAKNIQYF.

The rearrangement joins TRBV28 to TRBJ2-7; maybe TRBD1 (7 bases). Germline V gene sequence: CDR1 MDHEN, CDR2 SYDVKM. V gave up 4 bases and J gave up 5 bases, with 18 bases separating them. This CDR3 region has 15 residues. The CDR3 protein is CASSSPQGGSHEQYF. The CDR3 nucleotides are TGTGCCAGCAGTTCCCCCCAGGGGGGTAGCCACGAGCAGTACTTC.

The CDR3 spells CASSPSGTNTGELFF. DNA for the CDR3: TGCGCCAGCAGCCCTAGCGGGACGAACACCGGGGAGCTGTTTTTT. The J gene is TRBJ2-2, the V gene TRBV5-1, with TRBD2 identical over 9 bases. Germline CDR1 is SGHRS and CDR2 is YFSETQ. The CDR3 covers 15 residues. The V segment lost 4 bases and the J segment 0 bases; nucleotides outside the gene matches: 1. Filled out from reference TRBV5-1 and TRBJ2-2, the complete variable domain reads KAGVTQTPRYLIKTRGQQVTLSCSPISGHRSVSWYQQTPGQGLQFLFEYFSETQRNKGNFPGRFSGRQFSNSRSEMNVSTLELGDSALYLCASSPSGTNTGELFFGEGSRLTVL.

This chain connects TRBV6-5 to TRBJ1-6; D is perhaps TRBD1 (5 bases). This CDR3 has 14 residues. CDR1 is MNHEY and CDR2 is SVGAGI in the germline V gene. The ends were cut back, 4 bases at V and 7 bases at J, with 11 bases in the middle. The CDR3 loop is CASSFLRANSPLHF. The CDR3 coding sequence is TGTGCCAGCAGTTTCCTCAGGGCGAATTCACCCCTCCACTTT.

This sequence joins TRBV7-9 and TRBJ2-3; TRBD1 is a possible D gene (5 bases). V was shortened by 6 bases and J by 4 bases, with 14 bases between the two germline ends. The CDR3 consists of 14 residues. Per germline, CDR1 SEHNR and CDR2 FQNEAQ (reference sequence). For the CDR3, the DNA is TGTGCCAGCAGGGACAACTCAGGGCCAGATACGCAGTATTTT. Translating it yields CASRDNSGPDTQYF.

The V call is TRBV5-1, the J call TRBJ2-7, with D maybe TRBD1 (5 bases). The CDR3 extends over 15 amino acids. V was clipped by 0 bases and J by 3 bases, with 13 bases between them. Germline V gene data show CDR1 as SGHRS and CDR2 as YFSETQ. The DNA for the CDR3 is TGCGCCAGCAGCTTGGGGCAGGGCCCTGTCTACGAGCAGTACTTC. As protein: CASSLGQGPVYEQYF.

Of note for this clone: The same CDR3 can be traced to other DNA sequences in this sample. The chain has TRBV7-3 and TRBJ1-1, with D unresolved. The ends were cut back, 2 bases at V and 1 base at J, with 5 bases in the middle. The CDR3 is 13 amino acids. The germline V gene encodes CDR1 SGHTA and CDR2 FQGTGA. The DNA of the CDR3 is TGTGCCAGCAGCTTATCCGGGAACACTGAAGCTTTCTTT. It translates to CASSLSGNTEAFF.

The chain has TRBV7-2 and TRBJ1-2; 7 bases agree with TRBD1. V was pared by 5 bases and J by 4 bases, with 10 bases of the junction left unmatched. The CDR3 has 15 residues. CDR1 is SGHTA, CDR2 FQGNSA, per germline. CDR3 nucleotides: TGTGCCAGCAGCCGACCGCGACAGGGTGCCTATGGCTACACCTTC. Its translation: CASSRPRQGAYGYTF.

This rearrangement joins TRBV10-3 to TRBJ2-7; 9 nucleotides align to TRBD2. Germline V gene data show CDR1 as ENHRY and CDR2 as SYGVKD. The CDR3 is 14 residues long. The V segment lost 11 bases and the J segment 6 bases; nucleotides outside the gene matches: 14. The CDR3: CAVSGGRVTLEQYF. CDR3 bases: TGTGCCGTAAGCGGGGGGCGGGTTACGCTCGAGCAGTACTTC.

The CDR3: CASSWSDRGTDTQYF. CDR3 nucleotides: TGTGCCAGCAGTTGGTCGGACAGGGGAACAGATACGCAGTATTTT. The chain combines TRBV6-6 with TRBJ2-3; TRBD1 matches at 9 bases. Germline CDR1 reads MNHNY; CDR2 reads SVGAGI (reference sequence). The V gene end was trimmed by 4 bases and the J gene end by 3 bases; junction bases not matched to a gene: 5. The CDR3 spans 15 residues.

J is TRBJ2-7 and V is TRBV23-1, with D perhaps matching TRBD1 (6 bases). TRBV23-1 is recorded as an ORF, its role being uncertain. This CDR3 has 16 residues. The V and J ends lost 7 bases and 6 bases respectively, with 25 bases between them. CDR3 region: CASTNYGTREESEQYF. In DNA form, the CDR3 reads TGCGCCAGCACCAACTATGGGACAAGGGAAGAATCCGAGCAGTACTTC.

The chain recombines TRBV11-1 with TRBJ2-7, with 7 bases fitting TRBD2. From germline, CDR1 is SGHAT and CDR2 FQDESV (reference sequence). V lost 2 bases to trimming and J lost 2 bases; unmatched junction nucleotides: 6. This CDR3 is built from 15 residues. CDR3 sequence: CASSLMVGGPYEQYF. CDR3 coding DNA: TGTGCCAGCAGCTTAATGGTGGGAGGGCCCTACGAGCAGTACTTC.

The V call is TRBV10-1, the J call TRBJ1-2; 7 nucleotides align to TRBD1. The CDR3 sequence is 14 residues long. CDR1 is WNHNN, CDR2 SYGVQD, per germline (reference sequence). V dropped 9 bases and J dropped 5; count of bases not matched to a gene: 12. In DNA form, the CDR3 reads TGCGCCAGTTTCCCGGGACAGCCTTATTATGGCTACACCTTC. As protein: CASFPGQPYYGYTF.